Listed below are T cell receptor beta chains from one sample, sequenced in a study of blood T cell repertoires in COVID-19. The method was immunoSEQ multiplex PCR; TCRdb's version includes in-frame clones alone and lacks a portion of them. The sample carries about 140,000 clones, roughly three quarters recorded once. Sequencing was done on a sample of peripheral blood. These receptors were obtained from a man between 60 and 75 years old with acute or convalescent COVID-19. The conserved cysteine and the conserved F or W are not part of the CDR3 here. The D gene is left open where the match is weak.

>TRBD1|TRBJ2-5|12|TRBV2
ASSGDRAQETQY
>NA|TRBJ2-3|12|TRBV7-9
ASRRQANTDTQY
>TRBD2|TRBJ2-1|14|TRBV2
ASRWREAYPYNEQF
>NA|TRBJ2-3|13|TRBV11-2
AGRNYPRVADTQY
>TRBD2|TRBJ2-1|13|TRBV7-9
ASSPRLAGDNEQF
>TRBD2|TRBJ2-7|14|TRBV11-2
ASSLRLAGETYEQY
>TRBD2|TRBJ2-3|13|TRBV11-2
ASSTGLARGDTQY
>NA|TRBJ1-1|12|TRBV5-6
ASSRRGLNTEAF
>TRBD2|TRBJ2-1|13|TRBV7-3
ASSSGLVSYNEQF
>NA|TRBJ1-5|11|TRBV11-2
ASSLNQNQPQH
>NA|TRBJ1-5|11|TRBV2
ASSAGLNQPQH
>TRBD2|TRBJ2-3|12|TRBV6-5
ASSYRTRPDTQY
>NA|TRBJ2-2|13|TRBV5-1
ASSLARVDTGELF
>TRBD1|TRBJ2-7|10|TRBV28
ASRDRGYEQY